A single sample gave rise to the 17 T cell receptor beta chains below, sequenced in a study of blood T cell repertoires in COVID-19. Clones were read by immunoSEQ multiplex PCR, and TCRdb kept only the in-frame ones, dropping some. The sample includes under 300,000 clones, about 90% seen only once; the top ten take approximately 1.2%. Source material: PBMCs or T cells enriched from blood (not recorded which). These receptors were taken from a human donor in a cohort exposed to, infected with or recovered from COVID-19 (not recorded which). The donor label of this sample is uncertain.

V gene TRBV4-1 combines with J gene TRBJ1-5, with 10 bases that match TRBD1. This CDR3 spans 15 amino acids. The germline CDR1 and CDR2 sequences are MGHRA and YSYEKL. Trimming took 0 bases from V and 5 from J; bases not matched to a gene: 1. In DNA form, the CDR3 reads TGCGCCAGCAGCCAAGATGGACAGGGGGATCAGCCCCAGCATTTT. Amino acids: CASSQDGQGDQPQHF.

This sequence joins TRBV30 and TRBJ1-1; 10 bases align to TRBD1. The CDR3 runs to 16 residues. J gave up 0 bases and V 5 bases, and 9 bases lay outside the gene matches. CDR1 and CDR2 from the germline V gene are GTSNPN and SVGIG (reference sequence). As DNA, the CDR3 is TGTGCCTGGGATGCCGGGACAGGGGTCATGAACACTGAAGCTTTCTTT. Its translation is CAWDAGTGVMNTEAFF.

J is TRBJ1-2 and V is TRBV25-1; perhaps TRBD1 as D (6 bases). CDR1 is MGHDK and CDR2 is SYGVNS in the germline V gene. The CDR3 loop spans 13 amino acids. V was shortened by 5 bases and J by 4 bases, with 11 bases between the two germline ends. The CDR3 DNA follows: TGTGCCAGCAGTAACGGACAGTTCTATGGCTACACCTTC. Protein: CASSNGQFYGYTF.

The V and J genes are TRBV16 and TRBJ1-5; possible D gene TRBD1, 6 bases. The CDR3 totals 16 residues. V was clipped by 3 bases and J by 6 bases, with 18 bases between them. The germline V gene has CDR1 KGHSY and CDR2 FQNENV. This CDR3 is CASSHRIVQGSQPQHF. Written as DNA, the CDR3 is TGTGCCAGCAGCCACCGAATAGTACAGGGTTCTCAGCCCCAGCATTTT.

The V gene is TRBV3-1 (or the pseudogene TRBV3-2), the J gene TRBJ1-2; 7 bases are a match to TRBD1. This CDR3 has 14 residues. Germline lookup yields CDR1 LGHDT and CDR2 YNNKEL (reference sequence). V lost 0 bases to trimming and J lost 5 bases; unmatched junction nucleotides: 3. The CDR3 DNA follows: TGTGCCAGCAGCCAAGAGACAGGGATTTATGGCTACACCTTC. This codes for CASSQETGIYGYTF.

The chain is built from TRBV7-2 and TRBJ2-1; TRBD1 agrees at 7 bases. Trimming removed 2 bases from V and 5 bases from J; junction bases left unmatched: 3. Per the germline V gene, CDR1 is SGHTA and CDR2 is FQGNSA. This CDR3 spans 14 amino acids. CDR3 residues: CASSLNRGNNEQFF. Here the CDR3 DNA reads TGTGCCAGCAGCTTAAACAGGGGCAACAATGAGCAGTTCTTC.

This clone was found a few times. The chain uses TRBV7-9 and TRBJ1-1; TRBD1 might be the D (5 bases). Germline assignment: CDR1 SEHNR and CDR2 FQNEAQ (reference sequence). The CDR3 extends over 14 amino acids. V lost 3 bases and J lost 10, with 18 bases in between. CDR3 loop: CASSFTPPRAPAFF. The CDR3 coding sequence is TGTGCCAGCAGCTTTACCCCCCCCAGGGCACCAGCTTTCTTT.

This chain connects TRBV5-4 to TRBJ2-1; D perhaps matches TRBD1 (6 bases). Germline values: CDR1 SGHNT, CDR2 YYREEE (reference sequence). The ends were cut back, 4 bases at V and 6 bases at J, with 14 bases in the middle. The CDR3 sequence is 14 residues long. DNA for the CDR3: TGTGCCAGCAGCCCCGGGACAAGTCGCAATGAGCAGTTCTTC. Its translation is CASSPGTSRNEQFF.

This chain links TRBV19 with TRBJ1-5; 7 bases are shared with TRBD1. Looked up from germline, CDR1 is LNHDA and CDR2 is SQIVND (reference sequence). The CDR3 covers 15 residues. Trimming removed 4 bases from V and 3 bases from J; junction bases left unmatched: 6. The CDR3 nucleotides read TGTGCCAGTAGTACTAGGGACAGCTACAATCAGCCCCAGCATTTT. Its protein product is CASSTRDSYNQPQHF.

J is TRBJ1-1 and V is TRBV18; D uncertain. Germline V gene sequence: CDR1 KGHSH, CDR2 LQKENI. Trimming took off 3 bases at V and 2 bases at J, with 7 bases between the two ends. CDR3 size: 13 residues. The CDR3 sequence is CASSPQENTEAFF. DNA of the CDR3: TGTGCCAGCTCACCTCAGGAAAACACTGAAGCTTTCTTT.

The gene calls are TRBV6-1 and TRBJ1-6; D gene unclear. The germline V gene encodes CDR1 MNHNS and CDR2 SASEGT. V lost 2 bases and J lost 5, with 4 bases in between. There are 13 residues in the CDR3. The CDR3 DNA reads TGTGCCAGCAGTGAACTCGATAATTCACCCCTCCACTTT. This translates into CASSELDNSPLHF.

CDR3 sequence reads: CASSLGGSDEKLFF. The DNA for the CDR3 is TGTGCCAGCAGCTTAGGAGGGTCTGATGAAAAACTGTTTTTT. The chain has TRBV7-9 and TRBJ1-4; D unresolved. V gave up 1 base and J gave up 6 bases, with 9 bases separating them. Looked up from germline, CDR1 is SEHNR and CDR2 is FQNEAQ (reference sequence). The CDR3 has 14 amino acids. The entire variable domain, with the rest obtained from reference TRBV7-9 and TRBJ1-4, is as follows: DTGVSQNPRHKITKRGQNVTFRCDPISEHNRLYWYRQTLGQGPEFLTYFQNEAQLEKSRLLSDRFSAERPKGSFSTLEIQRTEQGDSAMYLCASSLGGSDEKLFFGSGTQLSVL.

The chain joins TRBV7-2 to TRBJ1-1; D gene unclear. The CDR3 totals 13 residues. Trimming pared 0 bases from V and 4 bases from J, leaving 6 bases between. Germline assignment: CDR1 SGHTA and CDR2 FQGNSA. The CDR3 spells CASSLAPVTEAFF. CDR3 in DNA: TGTGCCAGCAGCTTAGCCCCGGTCACTGAAGCTTTCTTT.

The CDR3 sequence is CASSLSAGSTNEKLFF. In DNA, the CDR3 is TGTGCCAGCAGTTTATCGGCGGGATCAACTAATGAAAAACTGTTTTTT. This sequence joins TRBV28 and TRBJ1-4, with D uncertain. Trimming pared 1 base from V and 0 bases from J, leaving 9 bases between. The CDR3 is 16 residues long. CDR1 MDHEN and CDR2 SYDVKM come from the germline V gene.

V and J are TRBV19 and TRBJ2-3; the D gene is possibly TRBD2 (5 bases). Per the germline V gene, CDR1 is LNHDA and CDR2 is SQIVND (reference sequence). The CDR3 covers 15 residues. Trimming cost V 6 bases and J 0 bases, with 13 bases left between them. The DNA for the CDR3 is TGTGCCAGTAGATTACTAGGATCTAGCACAGATACGCAGTATTTT. Its protein is CASRLLGSSTDTQYF. Based on the CDR3 plus reference TRBV19 and TRBJ2-3, the full variable domain is DGGITQSPKYLFRKEGQNVTLSCEQNLNHDAMYWYRQDPGQGLRLIYYSQIVNDFQKGDIAEGYSVSREKKESFPLTVTSAQKNPTAFYLCASRLLGSSTDTQYFGPGTRLTVL.

This rearrangement joins TRBV12-5 to TRBJ2-7; 8 bases line up with TRBD1. Trimming removed 6 bases from V and 1 base from J; junction bases left unmatched: 8. CDR3 length: 15 residues. Germline values: CDR1 LGHNT, CDR2 FRNRAP. This CDR3 reads CASGPEGTGSYEQYF. The CDR3 nucleotides are TGTGCTAGTGGACCAGAGGGGACAGGATCCTACGAGCAGTACTTC. Full variable domain (rest looked up from reference TRBV12-5 and TRBJ2-7): DARVTQTPRHKVTEMGQEVTMRCQPILGHNTVFWYRQTMMQGLELLAYFRNRAPLDDSGMPKDRFSAEMPDATLATLKIQPSEPRDSAVYFCASGPEGTGSYEQYFGPGTRLTVT.

The chain recombines TRBV7-9 with TRBJ1-4; perhaps TRBD1 as D (5 bases). The CDR3 covers 15 residues. Per the germline V gene, CDR1 is SEHNR and CDR2 is FQNEAQ (reference sequence). The ends were cut back, 1 base at V and 12 bases at J, with 18 bases in the middle. CDR3 in amino acids: CASSLERGGGAELFF. The CDR3, as DNA: TGTGCCAGCAGCTTAGAAAGGGGAGGAGGCGCTGAACTGTTTTTT.